These 22 T cell receptor beta chains share one sample of origin, sequenced in a study of T cells in Graves' hyperthyroidism and ophthalmopathy. What was amplified from RNA transcripts were TCR beta CDR3 regions. The study used the HTBI primer set for a first-round RT-PCR of the TCR CDR3. From the multiplex PCR reads, TCRdb called clonotypes with MiXCR, one entry per CDR3 protein. The sample lists 560,000 or so distinct CDR3 sequences; roughly 50% were seen once. Sequencing was performed on peripheral blood or thyroid tissue (not recorded which). The receptors derive from a woman aged 18-30 years with Graves' hyperthyroidism.

The chain links TRBV7-2 to TRBJ2-5; D tentatively fits TRBD1 or TRBD2 (5 bases each). The germline CDR1 and CDR2 sequences are SGHTA and FQGNSA. This CDR3 spans 11 amino acids. V lost 5 bases to trimming and J lost 9 bases, with 10 bases between them. CDR3: CASSDLGAQYF. The CDR3 DNA reads TGTGCCAGCAGCGACCTGGGGGCCCAGTACTTC.

The chain links TRBV15 to TRBJ2-2, with D perhaps being TRBD1 or TRBD2 (5 bases each). Germline CDR1 and CDR2: LNHNV and YYDKDF (reference sequence). The V end lost 2 bases, the J end lost 5 bases, and 18 bases lay between the germline ends. This CDR3 comprises 17 residues. CDR3 DNA sequence: TGTGCCACCAGCAGAACAACCCCGGGACGGAATACCGGGGAGCTGTTTTTT. This codes for CATSRTTPGRNTGELFF. Drawing the rest from reference TRBV15 and TRBJ2-2, the complete variable domain is DAMVIQNPRYQVTQFGKPVTLSCSQTLNHNVMYWYQQKSSQAPKLLFHYYDKDFNNEADTPDNFQSRRPNTSFCFLDIRSPGLGDTAMYLCATSRTTPGRNTGELFFGEGSRLTVL.

This clonotype was observed a handful of times. This rearrangement joins TRBV10-3 to TRBJ1-5, with 9 bases identical to TRBD1. The CDR3 sequence is 15 residues long. The V gene end was trimmed by 10 bases and the J gene end by 6 bases; junction bases not matched to a gene: 13. CDR1 and CDR2 (germline): ENHRY, SYGVKD. CDR3 nucleotide sequence: TGTGCCAGCGGAAAAGACAGGGGGGGAGGTCAGCCCCAGCATTTT. Amino acids: CASGKDRGGGQPQHF.

This clonotype has a count of ten or more. The CDR3 DNA reads as TGCAGCGTGATGGACATCCGGAACACTGAAGCTTTCTTT. Its translation: CSVMDIRNTEAFF. This chain links TRBV29-1 with TRBJ1-1, with a possible D match to TRBD1 (5 bases). There are 13 residues in the CDR3. Germline CDR1 and CDR2: SQVTM and ANQGSEA. The ends were cut back, 6 bases at V and 1 base at J, with 12 bases in the middle.

This clonotype was seen repeatedly, ten times or more. This chain uses TRBV7-9 with TRBJ1-2, with TRBD1 as a possible D gene (5 bases). The CDR3 is 16 amino acids. Germline assignment: CDR1 SEHNR and CDR2 FQNEAQ (reference sequence). V gave up 5 bases and J gave up 4 bases, with 20 bases separating them. The CDR3 nucleotides read TGTGCCAGCAGCCACAACCGGGACCTAGCTAGCTATGGCTACACCTTC. Translated: CASSHNRDLASYGYTF. Full variable domain (remainder filled in from reference TRBV7-9 and TRBJ1-2): DTGVSQNPRHKITKRGQNVTFRCDPISEHNRLYWYRQTLGQGPEFLTYFQNEAQLEKSRLLSDRFSAERPKGSFSTLEIQRTEQGDSAMYLCASSHNRDLASYGYTFGSGTRLTVV.

This clonotype was counted a few times. The chain links TRBV7-8 to TRBJ1-1; possibly TRBD1 for D (6 bases). Germline values: CDR1 SGHVS, CDR2 FQNEAQ. This CDR3 comprises 15 residues. The V end lost 3 bases, the J end lost 5 bases, and 16 bases lay between the germline ends. The CDR3 is CASSLIQGSRTEAFF. CDR3 coding DNA: TGTGCCAGCAGCTTGATACAGGGAAGTCGGACTGAAGCTTTCTTT.

This clonotype was found a few times. The rearrangement uses TRBV24-1 and TRBJ1-1; D is possibly TRBD1 (5 bases). The germline V gene encodes CDR1 KGHDR and CDR2 SFDVKD. This CDR3 is built from 15 residues. V dropped 5 bases and J dropped 7 bases, with 19 bases sitting between them. CDR3 DNA: TGTGCCACCAGTGTCTACAGGTATTCGGGGTATGAAGCTTTCTTT. It encodes CATSVYRYSGYEAFF.

This clonotype has at least ten counts. This rearrangement joins TRBV7-2 to TRBJ2-7, with a possible D match to TRBD1 (5 bases). Trimming removed 3 bases from V and 1 base from J, with 10 bases in between. Looked up from germline, CDR1 is SGHTA and CDR2 is FQGNSA. The length of the CDR3 is 14 residues. This CDR3 is CASSLTASSYEQYF. The CDR3 DNA sequence: TGTGCCAGCAGCTTGACAGCCTCTTCCTACGAGCAGTACTTC.

This clonotype has a handful of counts. The chain has TRBV20-1 and TRBJ2-7; a weak D match, TRBD1 (6 bases). CDR1 and CDR2 (germline): DFQATT, SNEGSKA (reference sequence). Trimming stripped 1 base from V and 4 bases from J, with 17 bases between. CDR3 length: 15 residues. The CDR3 bases are TGCAGTGCTAGAGCCACTGTAGGGGGACGGTACGAGCAGTACTTC. Protein: CSARATVGGRYEQYF.

This clonotype was observed once. A much larger clone lies one base from this, so it may be a read error. The chain uses TRBV5-5 and TRBJ2-7; D is uncertain. The CDR3 is 13 residues long. Germline V gene sequence: CDR1 SGHKS, CDR2 YYEKEE (reference sequence). The CDR3 bases are TGTGCCAGCAGCCAAGAGGCAGGATACGGGCAGTACTTC. This sequence encodes CASSQEAGYGQYF.

Comments on this clonotype: A read error may account for a junction end that differs from germline. The chain uses TRBV24-1 and TRBJ2-5; 11 nucleotides align to TRBD1. Germline V gives CDR1 KGHDR, CDR2 SFDVKD. There are 17 residues in the CDR3. DNA of the CDR3: TGTGCCACCAGTAATTTAGGGACAGGGGGGAGGTCAGAGACCCAGTACTTC. Residues: CATSNLGTGGRSETQYF.

This chain uses TRBV7-6 with TRBJ2-7; D is unresolved. V was trimmed by 8 bases and J by 0 bases, leaving 14 bases between them. The CDR3 covers 14 residues. The V gene's germline CDR1 is SGHVS and CDR2 FNYEAQ. The CDR3 coding sequence is TGTGCCAGCTCACCACAGACTCACTCCTACGAGCAGTACTTC. Its translation: CASSPQTHSYEQYF.

The V and J genes are TRBV10-3 and TRBJ1-5; D may be TRBD1 (5 bases). The CDR3 is 13 amino acids. Germline CDR1 is ENHRY and CDR2 is SYGVKD. The CDR3 sequence is CASQGNSNQPQHF. CDR3 DNA: TGTGCTAGCCAGGGTAATAGCAATCAGCCCCAGCATTTT.

This chain uses TRBV14 with TRBJ1-1, with 7 bases lining up with TRBD1. Germline V gives CDR1 SGHDN, CDR2 FVKESK. The CDR3 is made up of 14 amino acids. V was pared by 6 bases and J by 5 bases, with 9 bases of the junction left unmatched. DNA for the CDR3: TGTGCCAGCAGGGAGACAGGGTTAGGGACTGAAGCTTTCTTT. This translates into CASRETGLGTEAFF. Together with reference TRBV14 and TRBJ1-1, the CDR3 gives the full variable domain: EAGVTQFPSHSVIEKGQTVTLRCDPISGHDNLYWYRRVMGKEIKFLLHFVKESKQDESGMPNNRFLAERTGGTYSTLKVQPAELEDSGVYFCASRETGLGTEAFFGQGTRLTVV.

The gene calls are TRBV25-1 and TRBJ1-2; TRBD1 is a possible D gene (5 bases). Trimming removed 4 bases at V and 6 bases at J, with 21 bases between. The germline CDR1 and CDR2 sequences are MGHDK and SYGVNS. This CDR3 contains 16 residues. CDR3 DNA sequence: TGTGCCAGCAGTGCTAGAGTCTGGGCGGGGCAGGATGGCTACACCTTC. The encoded protein is CASSARVWAGQDGYTF.

This clonotype was recorded at least ten times. The rearrangement joins TRBV7-9 to TRBJ1-1; the D gene is possibly TRBD1 (6 bases). Trimming cost V 5 bases and J 6 bases, with 10 bases left between them. The CDR3 length is 12 residues. In germline, CDR1 is SEHNR, CDR2 FQNEAQ (reference sequence). CDR3: CASSTGFPEAFF. The CDR3 nucleotides read TGTGCCAGCAGCACAGGGTTTCCTGAAGCTTTCTTT. The whole variable domain, remainder taken from reference TRBV7-9 and TRBJ1-1, is DTGVSQNPRHKITKRGQNVTFRCDPISEHNRLYWYRQTLGQGPEFLTYFQNEAQLEKSRLLSDRFSAERPKGSFSTLEIQRTEQGDSAMYLCASSTGFPEAFFGQGTRLTVV.

This clonotype was counted at least ten times. The chain carries TRBV20-1 and TRBJ2-7; D call uncertain. Looked up from germline, CDR1 is DFQATT and CDR2 is SNEGSKA (reference sequence). Trimming stripped 1 base from V and 6 bases from J, with 10 bases between. The CDR3 contains 12 residues. The CDR3 DNA sequence: TGCAGTGCTAGAGGGCCTTGGGCCGAGCAGTACTTC. Translation gives CSARGPWAEQYF.

This sequence joins TRBV7-9 and TRBJ2-7; 9 nucleotides align to TRBD1. The CDR3 covers 14 residues. Germline V lookup: CDR1 SEHNR, CDR2 FQNEAQ (reference sequence). V dropped 3 bases and J dropped 7; count of bases not matched to a gene: 7. The CDR3 nucleotides are TGTGCCAGCAGCTTGGTAGGGACAGGGCAAGAGCAGTACTTC. It specifies CASSLVGTGQEQYF.

In regard to this clonotype: This CDR3 fails to terminate in the conserved phenylalanine or tryptophan, so it likely reflects a read error. No DNA is shown, since the ends of the CDR3 on it are uncertain; the CDR3 is the one TCRdb lists. The chain combines TRBV19 with TRBJ2-2; the table assigns TRBD1, which was not confirmed against the DNA. The CDR3 sequence runs 15 residues, both termini included. The germline gives CDR1 LNHDA, CDR2 SQIVND (reference sequence). The CDR3 reads CASSIQGGNTGELRI.

The table lists this clonotype with many counts. This chain joins TRBV24-1 and TRBJ1-2; no clear D gene. The germline gives CDR1 KGHDR, CDR2 SFDVKD. Trimming pared 3 bases from V and 8 bases from J, leaving 9 bases between. The CDR3 spans 12 residues. The CDR3 sequence is CATSDQNEGYTF. Here the CDR3 DNA reads TGTGCCACCAGTGATCAGAATGAAGGCTACACCTTC.

This clonotype came up many times. This chain uses TRBV5-1 with TRBJ2-7; D is uncertain. CDR3 length: 12 residues. With 0 bases removed from V and 6 bases from J, the gap between germline ends came to 7 bases. Germline lookup yields CDR1 SGHRS and CDR2 YFSETQ. CDR3 in DNA: TGCGCCAGCAGCTTGGACCCGGGCGAGCAGTACTTC. This translates into CASSLDPGEQYF.

In its sample, this clonotype was seen many times. This chain links TRBV29-1 with TRBJ2-7; TRBD1 is a possible D gene (5 bases). Germline assignment: CDR1 SQVTM and CDR2 ANQGSEA. Trimming stripped 8 bases from V and 3 bases from J, with 14 bases between. The CDR3 spans 12 residues. The CDR3 reads CSYRDRVYEQYF. The CDR3 DNA is TGCAGCTACCGAGACAGAGTCTACGAGCAGTACTTC.